This is a list of T cell receptor beta chains from one sample in a study of T cell responses to AZD1222 COVID-19 vaccine. Libraries were prepared by immunoSEQ multiplex PCR; TCRdb keeps only in-frame clonotypes and omits some of them. The repertoire holds more than 120,000 clones, with roughly 90% as singletons. Sequenced material: peripheral blood, taken 28 days after the second AZD1222 dose. All receptors derive from an adult who received the AZD1222 COVID-19 vaccine. The CDR3 runs from the conserved cysteine through the conserved F or W. Each record gives: D gene, clone size, V gene, J gene, CDR3 protein, CDR3 DNA. A D gene is named only where the DNA matches it firmly. Expanded clones are given a class, and other clones once, few, many or no size at all.

-	-	TRBV27	TRBJ1-4	CASSRVRGLNEKLFF	TGTGCCAGCAGTCGAGTACGGGGTCTGAATGAAAAACTGTTTTTT
TRBD1	-	TRBV19	TRBJ1-1	CASTTTGGTEAFF	TGTGCCAGTACTACTACAGGGGGCACTGAAGCTTTCTTT
TRBD2	-	TRBV13	TRBJ2-2	CASSPYSRTSGRGNTGELFF	TGTGCCAGCAGCCCGTACTCCCGGACTAGCGGGAGGGGGAACACCGGGGAGCTGTTTTTT
TRBD1	-	TRBV19	TRBJ1-5	CASSRDRYSNQPQHF	TGTGCCAGTAGTAGGGACAGATATAGCAATCAGCCCCAGCATTTT
-	-	TRBV5-4	TRBJ2-1	CASIPWGVSNEQFF	TGTGCCAGCATCCCTTGGGGGGTTTCCAATGAGCAGTTCTTC
TRBD2	-	TRBV5-1	TRBJ2-2	CASSLAVLAGLNTGELFF	TGCGCCAGCAGCTTGGCTGTACTAGCGGGATTGAACACCGGGGAGCTGTTTTTT
TRBD2	-	TRBV6-2/TRBV6-3	TRBJ2-3	CASSPSGRAGSSDTQYF	TGTGCCAGCAGCCCTAGCGGGAGGGCCGGGTCGTCAGATACGCAGTATTTT
-	once	TRBV7-2	TRBJ2-6	CASSPGGTGANVLTF	TGTGCCAGCAGCCCCGGGGGCACTGGGGCCAACGTCCTGACTTTC
-	-	TRBV7-7	TRBJ2-7	CASSFGAGNSYEQYF	TGTGCTAGCAGCTTCGGTGCGGGGAACTCCTACGAGCAGTACTTC
-	-	TRBV5-1	TRBJ2-2	CASSLDGLGELFF	TGCGCCAGCAGCTTGGACGGTCTCGGGGAGCTGTTTTTT
-	-	TRBV7-2	TRBJ2-7	CASSFLLSDILYEQYF	TGTGCCAGCAGCTTCTTGTTGTCGGACATCCTCTACGAGCAGTACTTC
TRBD1	once	TRBV5-1	TRBJ2-2	CASSVLQGDTGELFF	TGCGCCAGCAGCGTCTTACAGGGGGACACCGGGGAGCTGTTTTTT
TRBD1	-	TRBV6-5	TRBJ1-1	CASSYSGRGHTEAFF	TGTGCCAGCAGTTACTCGGGCAGGGGGCACACTGAAGCTTTCTTT
-	-	TRBV9	TRBJ2-7	CASSAGRAHTYEQYF	TGTGCCAGCAGCGCGGGGCGGGCGCACACCTACGAGCAGTACTTC
-	-	TRBV18	TRBJ2-5	CASSPQGARGETQYF	TGTGCCAGCTCACCGCAAGGTGCGAGGGGTGAGACCCAGTACTTC
-	-	TRBV6-5	TRBJ1-2	CASSTQTGGGYTF	TGTGCCAGCAGTACTCAGACGGGCGGAGGCTACACCTTC
-	few	TRBV6-6	TRBJ1-1	CASSYSSSSTEAFF	TGTGCCAGCAGTTACTCGAGTAGCAGCACTGAAGCTTTCTTT
TRBD1	-	TRBV5-1	TRBJ1-5	CASSLGDRDQPQHF	TGCGCCAGCAGCTTGGGGGACAGAGATCAGCCCCAGCATTTT
TRBD1	-	TRBV5-8	TRBJ1-5	CASSSDRGRQPQHF	TGTGCCAGCAGCTCGGACAGGGGGCGACAGCCCCAGCATTTT
-	-	TRBV9	TRBJ2-2	CASSVVDLGTGELFF	TGTGCCAGCAGCGTAGTTGACTTGGGCACCGGGGAGCTGTTTTTT
TRBD1	-	TRBV2	TRBJ1-2	CASSADRVYGYTF	TGTGCCAGCAGTGCTGACAGGGTGTATGGCTACACCTTC
TRBD1	-	TRBV3-1/TRBV3-2	TRBJ1-2	CASSQETGGNYGYTF	TGTGCCAGCAGCCAAGAGACAGGGGGTAACTATGGCTACACCTTC
TRBD2	-	TRBV4-1	TRBJ2-1	CASSQGLRGAKYNEQFF	TGCGCCAGCAGCCAGGGTTTGCGGGGGGCCAAATACAATGAGCAGTTCTTC
TRBD1	-	TRBV6-5	TRBJ1-2	CASRDRVNPGGYTF	TGTGCCAGCAGGGACAGGGTAAACCCGGGCGGCTACACCTTC
-	-	TRBV4-3	TRBJ1-1	CASSQGAVDTEAFF	TGCGCCAGCAGCCAAGGGGCAGTAGACACTGAAGCTTTCTTT
-	few	TRBV6-2/TRBV6-3	TRBJ2-5	CASSNYEETQYF	TGTGCCAGCAGCAACTATGAAGAGACCCAGTACTTC
-	-	TRBV4-1	TRBJ2-1	CASSQETAFGEQFF	TGCGCCAGCAGCCAAGAGACAGCGTTTGGTGAGCAGTTCTTC
TRBD2	-	TRBV11-3	TRBJ2-3	CASSGGLAAVQYF	TGTGCCAGCAGCGGGGGACTAGCGGCGGTTCAGTATTTT
TRBD2	once	TRBV14	TRBJ2-7	CASSLLGEGYEQYF	TGTGCCAGCAGCCTGTTAGGGGAGGGCTACGAGCAGTACTTC
-	-	TRBV28	TRBJ1-2	CASSLAGYYGYTF	TGTGCCAGCAGTTTGGCCGGATACTATGGCTACACCTTC
-	-	TRBV19	TRBJ1-2	CASSSRRTVNYGYTF	TGTGCCAGTAGTTCCCGCCGGACAGTTAACTATGGCTACACCTTC
TRBD2	-	TRBV29-1	TRBJ2-1	CSVVKLAGNNEQFF	TGCAGCGTTGTGAAGCTAGCGGGCAACAATGAGCAGTTCTTC
TRBD1	-	TRBV5-1	TRBJ2-2	CASSSTGRNTGELFF	TGCGCCAGCAGCTCGACAGGGAGGAACACCGGGGAGCTGTTTTTT
TRBD1	few	TRBV30	TRBJ1-2	CAWSVLGGLLTF	TGTGCCTGGAGTGTACTAGGGGGCCTCCTCACCTTC
-	-	TRBV15	TRBJ1-5	CATSEPGQMNQPQHF	TGTGCCACCTCCGAGCCGGGGCAGATGAATCAGCCCCAGCATTTT
-	-	TRBV11-3	TRBJ2-7	CASSLNPRVEQYF	TGTGCCAGCAGCTTAAACCCCAGGGTCGAGCAGTACTTC
-	-	TRBV21-1	TRBJ1-1	CASSGRDRTGNTEAFF	TGTGCCAGCAGCGGCCGGGATAGGACGGGGAACACTGAAGCTTTCTTT
-	-	TRBV6-5	TRBJ2-7	CASSYSHKSGSEQYF	TGTGCCAGCAGTTACTCTCATAAATCGGGGTCCGAGCAGTACTTC
TRBD1	-	TRBV19	TRBJ1-5	CASSIGGTGINQPQHF	TGTGCCAGTAGTATAGGTGGGACAGGGATCAATCAGCCCCAGCATTTT
-	few	TRBV6-1	TRBJ2-7	CASSEADRLIYEQYF	TGTGCCAGCAGTGAAGCGGACAGATTGATCTACGAGCAGTACTTC